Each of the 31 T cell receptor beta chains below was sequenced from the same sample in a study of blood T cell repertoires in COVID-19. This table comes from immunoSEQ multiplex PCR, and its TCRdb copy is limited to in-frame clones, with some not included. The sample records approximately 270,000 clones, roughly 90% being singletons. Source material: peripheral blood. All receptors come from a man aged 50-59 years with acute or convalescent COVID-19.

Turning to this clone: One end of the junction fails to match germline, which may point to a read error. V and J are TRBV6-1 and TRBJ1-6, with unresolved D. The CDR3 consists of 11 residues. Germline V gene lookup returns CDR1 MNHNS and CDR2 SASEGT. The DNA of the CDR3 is TGTGCCAGCAGCGAAGAACAGATCCTCCACTTT. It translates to CASSEEQILHF.

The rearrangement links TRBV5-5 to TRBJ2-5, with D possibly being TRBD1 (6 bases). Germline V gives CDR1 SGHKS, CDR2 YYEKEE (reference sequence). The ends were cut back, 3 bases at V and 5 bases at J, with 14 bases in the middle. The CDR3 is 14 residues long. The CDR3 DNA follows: TGTGCCAGCAGCTCGGACAGCTGGGGGGAGACCCAGTACTTC. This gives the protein CASSSDSWGETQYF.

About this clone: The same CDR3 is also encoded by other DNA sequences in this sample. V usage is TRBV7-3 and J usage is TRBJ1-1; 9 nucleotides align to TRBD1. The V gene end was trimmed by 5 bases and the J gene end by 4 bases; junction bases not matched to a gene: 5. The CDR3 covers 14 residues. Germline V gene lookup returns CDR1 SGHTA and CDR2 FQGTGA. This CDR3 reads CASSLGTGSTEAFF. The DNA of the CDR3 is TGTGCCAGCAGCCTGGGGACAGGGAGCACTGAAGCTTTCTTT.

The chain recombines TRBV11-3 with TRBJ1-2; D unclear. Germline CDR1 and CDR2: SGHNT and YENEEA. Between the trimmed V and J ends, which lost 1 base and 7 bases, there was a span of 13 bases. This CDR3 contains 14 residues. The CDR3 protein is CASSLGLAFLGYTF. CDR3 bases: TGTGCCAGCAGCTTAGGGCTGGCATTCCTTGGCTACACCTTC.

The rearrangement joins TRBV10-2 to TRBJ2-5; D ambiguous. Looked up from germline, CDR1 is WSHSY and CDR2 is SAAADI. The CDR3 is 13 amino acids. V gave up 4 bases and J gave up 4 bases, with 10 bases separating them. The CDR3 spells CASSARPTETQYF. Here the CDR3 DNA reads TGCGCCAGCAGTGCGAGGCCTACAGAGACCCAGTACTTC.

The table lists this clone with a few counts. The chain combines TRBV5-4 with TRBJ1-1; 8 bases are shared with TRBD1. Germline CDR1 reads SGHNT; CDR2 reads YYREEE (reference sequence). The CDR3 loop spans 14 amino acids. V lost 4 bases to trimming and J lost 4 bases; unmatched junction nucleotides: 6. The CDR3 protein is CASSVGQGGTEAFF. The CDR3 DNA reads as TGTGCCAGCAGCGTCGGACAGGGAGGCACTGAAGCTTTCTTT.

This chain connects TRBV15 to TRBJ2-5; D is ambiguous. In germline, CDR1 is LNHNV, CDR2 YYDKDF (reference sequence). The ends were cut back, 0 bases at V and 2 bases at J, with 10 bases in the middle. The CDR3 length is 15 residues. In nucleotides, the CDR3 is TGTGCCACCAGCAGAGATCCCGCGCCGCAAGAGACCCAGTACTTC. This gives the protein CATSRDPAPQETQYF.

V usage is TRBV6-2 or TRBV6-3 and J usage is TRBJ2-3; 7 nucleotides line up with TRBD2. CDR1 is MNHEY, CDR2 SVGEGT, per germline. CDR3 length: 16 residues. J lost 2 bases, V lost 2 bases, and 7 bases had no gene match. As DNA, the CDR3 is TGTGCCAGCAGTTACAACGGACTAGGTTCCACAGATACGCAGTATTTT. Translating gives CASSYNGLGSTDTQYF.

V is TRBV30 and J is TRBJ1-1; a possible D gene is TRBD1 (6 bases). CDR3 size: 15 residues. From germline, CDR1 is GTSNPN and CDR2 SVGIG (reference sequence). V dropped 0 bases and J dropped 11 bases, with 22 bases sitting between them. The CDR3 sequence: CAWSVRGRGGLGAFF. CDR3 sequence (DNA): TGTGCCTGGAGTGTAAGAGGCAGGGGAGGGCTTGGGGCTTTCTTT.

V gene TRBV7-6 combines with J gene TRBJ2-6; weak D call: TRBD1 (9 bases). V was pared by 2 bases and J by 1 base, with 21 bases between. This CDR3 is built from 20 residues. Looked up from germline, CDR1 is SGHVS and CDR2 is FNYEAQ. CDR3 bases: TGTGCCAGCAGCTTATTCGGGGGGGACAGGGTCCCATCTGGGGCCAACGTCCTGACTTTC. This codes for CASSLFGGDRVPSGANVLTF. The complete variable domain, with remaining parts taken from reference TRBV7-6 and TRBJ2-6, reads GAGVSQSPRYKVTKRGQDVALRCDPISGHVSLYWYRQALGQGPEFLTYFNYEAQQDKSGLPNDRFSAERPEGSISTLTIQRTEQRDSAMYRCASSLFGGDRVPSGANVLTFGAGSRLTVL.

The CDR3 here is CASSQDLRGAGANEQFF. The CDR3 DNA reads as TGCGCCAGCAGCCAAGATTTGCGGGGGGCTGGGGCCAATGAGCAGTTCTTC. This chain uses TRBV4-1 with TRBJ2-1, with 8 bases that match TRBD2. CDR1 and CDR2 from the germline V gene are MGHRA and YSYEKL. With 0 bases clipped from V and 6 bases from J, the junction kept 10 bases outside the gene matches. The CDR3 is 17 residues long.

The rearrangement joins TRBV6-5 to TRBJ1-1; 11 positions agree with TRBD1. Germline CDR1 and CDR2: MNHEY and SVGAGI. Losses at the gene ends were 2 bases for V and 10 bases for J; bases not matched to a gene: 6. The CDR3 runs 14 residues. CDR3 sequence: CASSYNPGTGGAFF. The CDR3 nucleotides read TGTGCCAGCAGTTACAACCCCGGGACAGGGGGAGCTTTCTTT.

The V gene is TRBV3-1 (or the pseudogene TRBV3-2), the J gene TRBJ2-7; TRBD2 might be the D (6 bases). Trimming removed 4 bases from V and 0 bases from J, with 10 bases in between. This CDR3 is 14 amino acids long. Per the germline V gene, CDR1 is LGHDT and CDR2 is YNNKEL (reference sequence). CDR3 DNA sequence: TGTGCCAGCAGCCTAGTGGGGGGCTCCTACGAGCAGTACTTC. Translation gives CASSLVGGSYEQYF.

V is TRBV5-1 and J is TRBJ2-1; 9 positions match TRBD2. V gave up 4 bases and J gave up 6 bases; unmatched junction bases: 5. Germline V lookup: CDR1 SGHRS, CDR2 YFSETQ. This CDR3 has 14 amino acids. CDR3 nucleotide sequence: TGCGCCAGCAGCCAAGCGGGGGGCGCCAATGAGCAGTTCTTC. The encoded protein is CASSQAGGANEQFF.

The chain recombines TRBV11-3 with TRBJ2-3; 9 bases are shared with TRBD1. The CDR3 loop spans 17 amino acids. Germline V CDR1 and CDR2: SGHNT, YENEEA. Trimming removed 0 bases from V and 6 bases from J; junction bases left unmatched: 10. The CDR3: CASSLDSVTGGKDTQYF. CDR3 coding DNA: TGTGCCAGCAGCTTAGATTCCGTGACAGGGGGGAAGGATACGCAGTATTTT.

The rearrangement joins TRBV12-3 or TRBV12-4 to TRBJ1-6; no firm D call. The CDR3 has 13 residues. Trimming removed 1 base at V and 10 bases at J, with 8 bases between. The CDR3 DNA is TGTGCCAGCAGTTTAGAACGGAGATCACCCCTCCACTTT. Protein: CASSLERRSPLHF.

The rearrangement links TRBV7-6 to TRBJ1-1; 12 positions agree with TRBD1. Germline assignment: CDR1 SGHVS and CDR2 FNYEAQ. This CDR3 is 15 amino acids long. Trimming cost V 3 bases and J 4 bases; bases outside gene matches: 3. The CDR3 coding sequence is TGTGCCAGCAGCTTGGGGACAGGGGGCGTCACTGAAGCTTTCTTT. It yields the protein CASSLGTGGVTEAFF.

Written as DNA, the CDR3 is TGTGCCAGCAGCCACCTGACCCTCGGGGCGGGGAAGCACAATGAGCAGTTCTTC. Residues: CASSHLTLGAGKHNEQFF. The V call is TRBV3-1 (or the pseudogene TRBV3-2), the J call TRBJ2-1; D is possibly TRBD2 (6 bases). CDR1 LGHDT and CDR2 YNNKEL come from the germline V gene (reference sequence). The CDR3 runs 18 residues. V was clipped by 3 bases and J by 5 bases, with 23 bases between them.

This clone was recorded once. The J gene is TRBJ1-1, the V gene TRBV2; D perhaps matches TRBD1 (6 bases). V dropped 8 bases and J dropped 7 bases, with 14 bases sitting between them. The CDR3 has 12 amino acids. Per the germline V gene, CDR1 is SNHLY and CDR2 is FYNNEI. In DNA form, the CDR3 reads TGTGCCAGCGGGCCGCCCAGGGGTGAAGCTTTCTTT. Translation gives CASGPPRGEAFF.

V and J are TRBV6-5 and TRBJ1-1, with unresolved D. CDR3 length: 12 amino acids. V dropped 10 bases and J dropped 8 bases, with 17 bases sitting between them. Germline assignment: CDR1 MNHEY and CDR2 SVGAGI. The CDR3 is CATSLLEGEAFF. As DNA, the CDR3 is TGTGCCACCTCTCTCCTGGAGGGCGAAGCTTTCTTT.

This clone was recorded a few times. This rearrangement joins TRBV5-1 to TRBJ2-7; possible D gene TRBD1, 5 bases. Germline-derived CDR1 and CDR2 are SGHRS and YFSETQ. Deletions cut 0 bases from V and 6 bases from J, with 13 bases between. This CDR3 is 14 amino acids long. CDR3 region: CASSLETSGFEQYF. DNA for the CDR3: TGCGCCAGCAGCTTGGAAACCTCAGGGTTCGAGCAGTACTTC.

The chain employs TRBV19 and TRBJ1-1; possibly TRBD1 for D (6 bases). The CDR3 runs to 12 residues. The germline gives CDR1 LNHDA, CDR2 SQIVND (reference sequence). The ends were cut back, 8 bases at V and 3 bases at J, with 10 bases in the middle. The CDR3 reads CASQDSYTEAFF. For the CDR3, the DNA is TGTGCCAGTCAGGACAGCTACACTGAAGCTTTCTTT. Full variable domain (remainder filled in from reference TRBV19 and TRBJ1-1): DGGITQSPKYLFRKEGQNVTLSCEQNLNHDAMYWYRQDPGQGLRLIYYSQIVNDFQKGDIAEGYSVSREKKESFPLTVTSAQKNPTAFYLCASQDSYTEAFFGQGTRLTVV.

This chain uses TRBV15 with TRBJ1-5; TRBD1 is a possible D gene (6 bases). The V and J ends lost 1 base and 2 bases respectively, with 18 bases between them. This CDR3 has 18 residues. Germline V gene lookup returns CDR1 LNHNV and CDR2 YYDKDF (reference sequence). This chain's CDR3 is CATSRGPQGRLGNQPQHF. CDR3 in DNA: TGTGCCACCAGCAGAGGGCCCCAGGGGCGACTGGGCAATCAGCCCCAGCATTTT.

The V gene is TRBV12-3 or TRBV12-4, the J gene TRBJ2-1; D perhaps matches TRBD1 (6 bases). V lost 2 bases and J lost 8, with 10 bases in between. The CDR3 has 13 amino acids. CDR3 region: CASSLTGPHEQFF. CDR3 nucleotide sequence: TGTGCCAGCAGTTTAACAGGGCCCCATGAGCAGTTCTTC.

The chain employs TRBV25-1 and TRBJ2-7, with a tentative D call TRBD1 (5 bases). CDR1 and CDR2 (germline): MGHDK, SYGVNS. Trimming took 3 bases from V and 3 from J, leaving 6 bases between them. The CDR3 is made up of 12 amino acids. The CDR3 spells CASSEQGYEQYF. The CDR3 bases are TGTGCCAGCAGTGAGCAGGGCTACGAGCAGTACTTC.

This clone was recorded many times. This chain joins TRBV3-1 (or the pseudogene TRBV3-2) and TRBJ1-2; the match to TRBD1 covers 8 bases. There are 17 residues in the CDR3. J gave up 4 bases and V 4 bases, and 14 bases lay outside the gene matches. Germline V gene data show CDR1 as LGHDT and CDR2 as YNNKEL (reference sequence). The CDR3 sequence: CASSPRDRSSVFYGYTF. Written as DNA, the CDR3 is TGTGCCAGCAGCCCGCGGGACAGGAGCTCGGTTTTCTATGGCTACACCTTC.

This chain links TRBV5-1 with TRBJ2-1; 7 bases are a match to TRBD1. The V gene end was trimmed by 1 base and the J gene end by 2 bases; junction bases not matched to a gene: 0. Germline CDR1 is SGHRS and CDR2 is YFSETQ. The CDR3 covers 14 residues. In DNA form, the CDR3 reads TGCGCCAGCAGCTTGCAGGGGGCCTACAATGAGCAGTTCTTC. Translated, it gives CASSLQGAYNEQFF.

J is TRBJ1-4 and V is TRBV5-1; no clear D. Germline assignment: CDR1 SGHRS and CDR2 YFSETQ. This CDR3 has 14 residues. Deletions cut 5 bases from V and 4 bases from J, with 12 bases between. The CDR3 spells CASRRGEGNEKLFF. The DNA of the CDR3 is TGCGCCAGCAGGCGGGGAGAGGGTAATGAAAAACTGTTTTTT.

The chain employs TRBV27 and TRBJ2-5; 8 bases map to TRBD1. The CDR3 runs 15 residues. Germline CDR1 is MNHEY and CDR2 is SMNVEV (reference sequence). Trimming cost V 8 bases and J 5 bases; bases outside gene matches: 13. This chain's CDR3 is CASLDRVGNSETQYF. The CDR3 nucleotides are TGTGCCAGCCTGGACAGGGTAGGGAATTCGGAGACCCAGTACTTC.

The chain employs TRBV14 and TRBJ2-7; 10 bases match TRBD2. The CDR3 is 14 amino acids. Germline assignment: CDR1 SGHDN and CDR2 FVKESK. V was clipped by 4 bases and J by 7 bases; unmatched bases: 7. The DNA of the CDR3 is TGTGCCAGCAGCCCCCGCAGCGGGGGGGGTGAGCAGTACTTC. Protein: CASSPRSGGGEQYF.

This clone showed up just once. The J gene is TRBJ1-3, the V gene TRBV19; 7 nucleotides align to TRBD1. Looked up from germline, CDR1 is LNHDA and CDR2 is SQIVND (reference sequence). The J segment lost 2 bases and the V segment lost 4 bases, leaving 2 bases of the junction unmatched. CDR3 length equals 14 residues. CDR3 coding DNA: TGTGCCAGTAGTACAGGGGGACCTGGAAACACCATATATTTT. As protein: CASSTGGPGNTIYF.